A single sample is the source of the 5 T cell receptor beta chains below, sequenced in a study of blood T cell repertoires in COVID-19. Sequenced by immunoSEQ multiplex PCR; TCRdb stores in-frame clones only, minus some. The sample includes some 300,000 clones, about 91% of them seen just once. Sequences were obtained from peripheral blood. The receptors derive from a woman aged 30 to 39 who had recovered from COVID-19.

This sequence joins TRBV6-2 or TRBV6-3 and TRBJ2-5, with 10 bases aligning to TRBD1. Trimming removed 5 bases from V and 5 bases from J; junction bases left unmatched: 11. This CDR3 is 16 amino acids long. CDR1 and CDR2 from the germline V gene are MNHEY and SVGEGT. The CDR3: CASSARDRGDGETQYF. CDR3 nucleotides: TGTGCCAGCAGTGCCCGGGACAGGGGAGATGGGGAGACCCAGTACTTC.

The genes are TRBV5-1 and TRBJ2-1, with 11 bases lining up with TRBD2. V dropped 0 bases and J dropped 6; count of bases not matched to a gene: 2. Germline assignment: CDR1 SGHRS and CDR2 YFSETQ. The CDR3 is made up of 15 amino acids. The CDR3: CASSLGLAGGNEQFF. The CDR3 DNA follows: TGCGCCAGCAGCTTGGGGCTAGCGGGGGGCAATGAGCAGTTCTTC.

This clone was recorded only once. The rearrangement links TRBV6-2 or TRBV6-3 to TRBJ1-4, with D maybe TRBD1 (6 bases). The ends were cut back, 0 bases at V and 8 bases at J, with 13 bases in the middle. The germline CDR1 and CDR2 sequences are MNHEY and SVGEGT. The CDR3 runs to 15 residues. CDR3 DNA: TGTGCCAGCAGTTACTCGGCAGGGGATGGCGAAAAACTGTTTTTT. Protein product: CASSYSAGDGEKLFF.

The rearrangement joins TRBV24-1 to TRBJ1-5; 9 bases line up with TRBD1. Trimming took 3 bases from V and 5 from J; bases not matched to a gene: 4. Per germline, CDR1 KGHDR and CDR2 SFDVKD. The CDR3 extends over 15 amino acids. The CDR3, as DNA: TGTGCCACCAGTGATGCCGGGACAGGGTATCAGCCCCAGCATTTT. It is translated as CATSDAGTGYQPQHF.

The rearrangement joins TRBV29-1 to TRBJ2-2; unclear D gene. The germline gives CDR1 SQVTM, CDR2 ANQGSEA. The CDR3 is 12 amino acids. Trimming took off 4 bases at V and 6 bases at J, with 9 bases between the two ends. In nucleotides, the CDR3 is TGCAGCGTTGGTCGCCGAGCCGGGGAGCTGTTTTTT. Its translation: CSVGRRAGELFF.